What follows are 11 T cell receptor beta chains derived from one specimen sequenced in a study of T cells in Graves' hyperthyroidism and ophthalmopathy. TCR beta CDR3 regions were amplified from RNA transcripts. HTBI primers were the set used in a first-round RT-PCR of the TCR CDR3. From the multiplex PCR reads, TCRdb called clonotypes with MiXCR, one entry per CDR3 protein. Of 500,000 to 650,000 distinct CDR3 sequences in the sample, approximately 14% were seen once. Sequenced input: blood. These receptors originate from a woman between 35 and 50 years old with Graves' hyperthyroidism.

This clonotype was detected only a few times. V and J are TRBV29-1 and TRBJ2-3, with 9 positions matching TRBD2. Germline V gene data show CDR1 as SQVTM and CDR2 as ANQGSEA. Germline trimming cut 5 bases from V and 3 bases from J; bases unmatched to any gene: 6. The CDR3 has 14 residues. The CDR3 bases are TGCAGCGTTTTTAGCGGGAGCGCGACAGATACGCAGTATTTT. Protein: CSVFSGSATDTQYF.

This chain links TRBV28 with TRBJ2-5, with D hard to call. The CDR3 is 16 amino acids. Germline CDR1 reads MDHEN; CDR2 reads SYDVKM. The V and J ends lost 4 bases and 1 base respectively, with 16 bases between them. DNA for the CDR3: TGTGCCAGCAGTTCTCCGACGTGGGGTTCCCAAGAGACCCAGTACTTC. Protein product: CASSSPTWGSQETQYF.

This chain uses TRBV20-1 with TRBJ2-7; 9 bases are a match to TRBD2. Germline trimming cut 2 bases from V and 2 bases from J; bases unmatched to any gene: 4. The CDR3 covers 14 residues. Looked up from germline, CDR1 is DFQATT and CDR2 is SNEGSKA (reference sequence). The CDR3 here is CSARTSGSTYEQYF. CDR3 nucleotides: TGCAGTGCTAGAACTAGCGGGTCTACCTACGAGCAGTACTTC.

This clonotype was observed a few times. V and J are TRBV4-2 and TRBJ2-6; D might be TRBD1 (6 bases). The CDR3 sequence is 18 residues long. Germline CDR1 is LGHNA and CDR2 is YNFKEQ. V shed 3 bases and J shed 4 bases, with 19 bases lying between them. In nucleotides, the CDR3 is TGTGCCAGCAGCCAGGAACCGGGACAAAATAGCGGGGCCAACGTCCTGACTTTC. Protein sequence: CASSQEPGQNSGANVLTF.

This clonotype was counted between two and nine times. V gene TRBV19 combines with J gene TRBJ1-5, with TRBD1 matching 8 bases. The CDR3 has 18 amino acids. Losses at the gene ends were 2 bases for V and 0 bases for J; bases not matched to a gene: 9. The germline V gene has CDR1 LNHDA and CDR2 SQIVND (reference sequence). The CDR3 spells CASSISGQEKYSNQPQHF. Written as DNA, the CDR3 is TGTGCCAGTAGTATATCGGGACAGGAGAAATATAGCAATCAGCCCCAGCATTTT.

The rearrangement joins TRBV7-6 to TRBJ2-1; TRBD2 matches at 10 bases. Losses at the gene ends were 8 bases for V and 10 bases for J; bases not matched to a gene: 11. In germline, CDR1 is SGHVS, CDR2 FNYEAQ. This CDR3 is built from 14 residues. The CDR3 loop reads CASAAGGRIGEQFF. Here the CDR3 DNA reads TGTGCCAGCGCAGCGGGAGGGCGTATCGGGGAGCAGTTCTTC.

The sample holds many counts of this clonotype. The chain uses TRBV2 and TRBJ1-2, with 8 bases lining up with TRBD1. Trimming cost V 8 bases and J 6 bases; bases outside gene matches: 5. The germline CDR1 and CDR2 sequences are SNHLY and FYNNEI. This CDR3 region has 12 residues. CDR3 in amino acids: CASWGQADGYTF. The CDR3 region has the DNA TGTGCCAGCTGGGGACAGGCGGATGGCTACACCTTC.

In its sample, this clonotype was seen many times. The gene calls are TRBV28 and TRBJ2-7; 15 bases align to TRBD2. The CDR3 has 19 residues. CDR1 and CDR2 from the germline V gene are MDHEN and SYDVKM. V lost 1 base to trimming and J lost 3 bases; unmatched junction nucleotides: 10. As DNA, the CDR3 is TGTGCCAGCAGTTTATTACCGGGACTAGCGGGAGGAGGTAACTACGAGCAGTACTTC. Translated, it gives CASSLLPGLAGGGNYEQYF.

This clonotype showed up many times. As DNA, the CDR3 is TGCAGTGCCACCGGACAGGGGCAAGGCTACACCTTC. As protein: CSATGQGQGYTF. This chain connects TRBV20-1 to TRBJ1-2; 9 bases fit TRBD1. V shed 6 bases, J shed 8 bases, and the junction held 7 bases outside the gene matches. The length of the CDR3 is 12 residues. From germline, CDR1 is DFQATT and CDR2 SNEGSKA (reference sequence).

Ten or more counts support this clonotype. This sequence joins TRBV18 and TRBJ2-7; a possible D gene is TRBD2 (5 bases). CDR1 is KGHSH and CDR2 is LQKENI in the germline V gene. This CDR3 comprises 16 residues. Trimming took off 0 bases at V and 5 bases at J, with 17 bases between the two ends. The CDR3 DNA follows: TGTGCCAGCTCACCACCTCTATTTTCGGGGTGGGACGAGCAGTACTTC. Translating gives CASSPPLFSGWDEQYF.

This clonotype has a count of ten or more. V usage is TRBV5-1 and J usage is TRBJ2-1, with a possible D match to TRBD1 (6 bases). This CDR3 has 15 amino acids. CDR1 and CDR2 from the germline V gene are SGHRS and YFSETQ. Trimming stripped 3 bases from V and 7 bases from J, with 17 bases between. CDR3 sequence: CASSWSGTNLNEQFF. Here the CDR3 DNA reads TGCGCCAGCAGCTGGTCCGGGACAAACCTAAATGAGCAGTTCTTC.